A few counts support the clone carrying this TCR beta chain. Its specificity is unknown. TCRdb itself ran the 5' RACE reads through MiXCR, one entry per CDR3 protein. The table includes 360,000 or so distinct CDR3 sequences, under 30% detected once. Germline V lookup: CDR1 KGHDR, CDR2 SFDVKD. The CDR3 loop spans 14 amino acids. The J segment lost 7 bases and the V segment lost 4 bases, leaving 8 bases of the junction unmatched. The sample is drawn from a study of T-cell memory formation after mild COVID-19. In the study overall: There were largely donor-specific TCR clusters.

Overall study findings and caveats: Some responding clones appeared in pre-infection memory, suggesting cross-reactive memory joined.

The TCR was taken from an adult woman who had mild COVID-19 (a few samples of this study predate the infection). Cell type and time point are not known. Sequences were obtained from PBMCs or a T cell subset sorted from them (not recorded which). V is TRBV24-1 and J is TRBJ2-5; 7 nucleotides line up with TRBD2. CDR3 DNA sequence: TGTGCCACCAGTGACCCGACTAGCAGTGGGACCCAGTACTTC. This gives the protein CATSDPTSSGTQYF.